This T cell receptor (beta chain) was sequenced during a study of CD8+CD57+ T cells in acquired aplastic anemia. Study background: Among healthy donors, CD4+ cells averaged roughly 11 million reads.

Findings of the study overall: Between the patient and control groups, CD8+ Simpson's diversity did not differ significantly.

Genomic DNA acted as the template from which TCR beta VDJ combination and CDR3 sequence profiling were carried out. One entry per CDR3 protein results from TCRdb running MiXCR on the reads. The table lists approximately 160,000 distinct CDR3 sequences, 35% to 55% of them singletons. This clonotype was found many times. Its antigen is unknown. Germline V gene data show CDR1 as SNHLY and CDR2 as FYNNEI. The CDR3 runs 16 residues. V dropped 5 bases and J dropped 1 base, with 17 bases sitting between them. The receptor was isolated from a human donor in good health. The chain carries TRBV2 and TRBJ2-5; tentatively, D is TRBD1 or TRBD2 (5 bases each). What was sequenced was sorted CD4+, CD8+, or CD8+CD57+ T cells (not recorded which) from PBMCs. The CDR3 region has the DNA TGTGCCAGCAGTATTCTCACTATCGGGGCCCAAGAGACCCAGTACTTC. Amino acid sequence: CASSILTIGAQETQYF.